This TCR beta chain was observed in a study of shared clonotypes between healthy human individuals (dated by TCRdb to 2020 to 2022). Some background on the complete study: The cohort included a few men and a couple of women between 18 and 49 years of age. Per donor, three plates each were used for CD4 naive and CD4 memory, two for CD8 naive, and one for CD8 memory. The study deeply sequenced blood TCR repertoires of five healthy adults to estimate repertoire size and the extent of clonotype sharing between individuals. Different laboratories and diverse techniques were used to prepare libraries and sequence TCR repertoires, to increase sequencing depth and limit assay-specific biases. Per donor, leukapheresis produced somewhere between about 0.85 and 9.5 billion PBMCs. Here is what the overall study found, with its caveats: Sharing across several donors was observed for around 5% of naive CD4, around 3.5% of naive CD8, 2% to 2.5% of memory CD4, and roughly 0.4% of memory CD8 clonotypes. Incomplete sequencing was indicated by rarefaction of sorted-subset datasets, despite the large sequencing depth. Larger estimated clonotype richness was generally found for naive subsets than for memory subsets. Based on pairwise subsampling, the degree of clonotype sharing among donors was expected to be affected by sequencing depth. Higher generation probabilities were observed for clonotypes shared by all four sorted-subset donors than for non-shared clonotypes. Only blood was sampled, and tissue TCR repertoires likely differ from those in blood. Because the study included a small number of donors, the genetic and exposure-history diversity represented was limited.

As to this clone: Its antigen is not yet known. No base-level quality is on record; no much larger clone is a single base apart.

Donors were healthy HIV-negative adults with no recently reported acute infections or vaccinations. Every donor was a Caucasian adult residing in Nashville, Tennessee, USA. CD4+ T cells were enriched by magnetic negative selection; naive cells were then positively selected on CD45RA, and the negative fraction formed the memory subset. Blood was collected by leukapheresis, and PBMCs were isolated by Ficoll-Histopaque density gradient centrifugation and then cryopreserved in liquid nitrogen vapor phase. Analytical flow cytometry was used to check the purity and quantity of each magnetically sorted T cell population. From each sorted fraction, genomic DNA was isolated and quantified by UV absorbance on a Nanodrop 2000c. TCR CDR3 regions were amplified from genomic DNA by multiplex PCR using the deep immunoSEQ assay. Genomic DNA extracted from each cell subset was distributed evenly over all wells of several immunoSEQ 96-well plates, and each plate served as one replicate. For sorted subsets, each replicate PCR was loaded with 200 to 250 ng genomic DNA, equivalent to 30,000 or so T cell genomes. The purified libraries were quantified using a Qubit 3.0 fluorometer, sized with a Bioanalyzer 2100, and then quantified again using the KAPA Library Quantification kit. A separate single-read 150-cycle Illumina NextSeq 550 flow cell was used to sequence each immunoSEQ 96-well plate. Concerning the study's data processing: The immunoSEQ output contained only junctional sequences without quality scores, so filtering could not match that applied to full-length reads. Sequences were annotated with PyIR, a Python wrapper for IgBLAST v1.9, and V/J genes and CDR3 were assigned using IMGT germline references. Reads were filtered out if the reads had weak V/J assignments (E-value above 1e-6), no CDR3, stop codons, out-of-frame junctions, or ambiguous translated residues. V3J clonotypes were defined as sequences sharing an identical inferred V gene, J gene, and CDR3 amino acid sequence. Percentage overlap between repertoires was calculated by dividing the number of shared unique clonotypes by the size of the smaller repertoire. RTK rarefaction, the Chao1 estimator, and Recon v2.1 estimates of unobserved clonotypes were used to assess repertoire richness. Generation probabilities for all TCRbeta clonotypes obtained by the gDNA method from a few donors were computed using OLGA. Drawn from immuneACCESS, this table holds only the in-frame rearrangements with V and J called that TCRdb kept. Clones are partly lost; checked studies trace under half to an unresolved V gene and leave the rest unexplained. Clonal size and the V and J genes are those of that table, whereas D and trimming came from the DNA. Present in this sample are approximately 2,000,000 clones, 85% to 95% of which were seen just once. The top ten hold approximately 0.4% of the sample.

In the germline V gene, CDR1 corresponds to SGHRS and CDR2 to YFSETQ. The V end loses 7 bases and the J end loses 9 bases, and a stretch of 24 bases separates them. The CDR3 numbers 15 residues from cysteine through phenylalanine. Only CDR3 DNA is held: 45 bases, read in frame from base 1. Sequencing was carried out using naive CD4+ T cells from PBMCs. The cell subset or site label corresponds to: CD45RA+ positively selected. This receptor was taken from a man aged 18 to 29 in good health. Some clones in this sample may be carry-over from other donors' samples. The rearranged chain carries TRBV5-1 and TRBJ2-3; matching of 6 bases hints at TRBD1 as the D gene. The CDR3 protein is CASWRAPGVRDTQYF. The nucleotide sequence is given as TGCGCCAGCTGGCGTGCCCCAGGGGTTAGGGACACGCAGTATTTT.